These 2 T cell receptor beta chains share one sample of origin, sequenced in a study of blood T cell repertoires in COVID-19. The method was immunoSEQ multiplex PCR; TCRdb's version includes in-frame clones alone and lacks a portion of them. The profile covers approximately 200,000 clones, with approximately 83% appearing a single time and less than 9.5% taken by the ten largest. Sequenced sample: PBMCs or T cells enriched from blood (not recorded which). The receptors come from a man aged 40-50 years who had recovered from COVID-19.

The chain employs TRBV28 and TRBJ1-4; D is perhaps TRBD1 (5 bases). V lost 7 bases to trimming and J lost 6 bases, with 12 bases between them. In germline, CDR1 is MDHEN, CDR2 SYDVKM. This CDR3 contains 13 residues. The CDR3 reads CASMGPGDEKLFF. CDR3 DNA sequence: TGTGCCAGCATGGGCCCGGGGGATGAAAAACTGTTTTTT.

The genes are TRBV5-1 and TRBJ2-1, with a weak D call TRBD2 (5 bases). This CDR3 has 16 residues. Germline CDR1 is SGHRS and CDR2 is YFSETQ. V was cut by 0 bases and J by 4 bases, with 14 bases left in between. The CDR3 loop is CASSLGLGSAYNEQFF. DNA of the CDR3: TGCGCCAGCAGCTTGGGTCTGGGGAGCGCGTACAATGAGCAGTTCTTC.